This TCR beta chain was sequenced for a study of human T cells and chemical hapten exposure. TCRdb passed the RACE reads through MiXCR, listing each CDR3 protein once. Of 70,000 to 80,000 distinct CDR3 sequences detected, approximately 35% appear once; the ten largest clones hold about 9%. Overall study results and limits: Among TCRs, those above 1 in 1000 frequency were unaffected by DPC sensitization.

Noted time point: patch test 1, 2 weeks after DPC sensitization. Treatment given: therapeutic diphenylcyclopropenone sensitization with weekly scalp DPC. Blood, whole and unfractionated, served as the source for total RNA extraction. Trimming stripped 2 bases from V and 10 bases from J, with 14 bases between. CDR3 length: 12 amino acids. Germline V gene sequence: CDR1 DFQATT, CDR2 SNEGSKA (reference sequence). On this clonotype itself: The antigen is unknown.

The starting material was whole blood, obtained in connection with sensitization to the hapten diphenylcyclopropenone (DPC). V and J are TRBV20-1 and TRBJ1-2; D is perhaps TRBD1 (5 bases). The origin of this receptor is a man aged 40-50 years with alopecia areata. Some clones in this sample may be carry-over from other donors' samples. DNA for the CDR3: TGCAGTGCTAGACAGGGATTTCTTGACTACACCTTC. Protein sequence: CSARQGFLDYTF.